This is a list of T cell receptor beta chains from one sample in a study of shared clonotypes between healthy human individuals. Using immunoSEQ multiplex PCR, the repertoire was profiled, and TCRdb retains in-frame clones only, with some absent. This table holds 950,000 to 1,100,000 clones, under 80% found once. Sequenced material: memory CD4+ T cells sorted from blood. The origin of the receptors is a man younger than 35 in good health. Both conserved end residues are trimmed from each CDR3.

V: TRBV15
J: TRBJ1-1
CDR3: ATSKGGGGPEDTEAF

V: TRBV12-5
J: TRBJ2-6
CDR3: ASGWDGANVLT

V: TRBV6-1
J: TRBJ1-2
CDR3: ASSEGSAGYGYT

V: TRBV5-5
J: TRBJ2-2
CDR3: ASSVQGEVGELF

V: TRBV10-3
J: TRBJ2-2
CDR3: AISELGANTGELF

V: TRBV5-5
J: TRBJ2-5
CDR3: ASSPGIGQGETQY

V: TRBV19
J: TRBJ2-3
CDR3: ASALDSLGDTQY

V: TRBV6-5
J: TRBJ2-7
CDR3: ASSYPGSYEQY

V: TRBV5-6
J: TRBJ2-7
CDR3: ASSLGGTRPEQY

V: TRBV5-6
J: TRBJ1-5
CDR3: ASSLKGQSNQPQH

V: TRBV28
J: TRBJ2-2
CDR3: ASSLRWGQLGELF

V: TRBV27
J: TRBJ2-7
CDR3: ASSSTGRVQY

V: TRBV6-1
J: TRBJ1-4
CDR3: ASSTGGREKLF

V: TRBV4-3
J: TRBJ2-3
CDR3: ASSQGTPQGKDTQY

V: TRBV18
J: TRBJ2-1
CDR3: ASSLNEVFGSYNEQF

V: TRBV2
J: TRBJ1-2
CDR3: ASSGTAFEGYT

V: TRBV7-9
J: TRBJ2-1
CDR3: ASSLERAGCEQF

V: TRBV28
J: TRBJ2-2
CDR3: ASSPPLPGFTGELF